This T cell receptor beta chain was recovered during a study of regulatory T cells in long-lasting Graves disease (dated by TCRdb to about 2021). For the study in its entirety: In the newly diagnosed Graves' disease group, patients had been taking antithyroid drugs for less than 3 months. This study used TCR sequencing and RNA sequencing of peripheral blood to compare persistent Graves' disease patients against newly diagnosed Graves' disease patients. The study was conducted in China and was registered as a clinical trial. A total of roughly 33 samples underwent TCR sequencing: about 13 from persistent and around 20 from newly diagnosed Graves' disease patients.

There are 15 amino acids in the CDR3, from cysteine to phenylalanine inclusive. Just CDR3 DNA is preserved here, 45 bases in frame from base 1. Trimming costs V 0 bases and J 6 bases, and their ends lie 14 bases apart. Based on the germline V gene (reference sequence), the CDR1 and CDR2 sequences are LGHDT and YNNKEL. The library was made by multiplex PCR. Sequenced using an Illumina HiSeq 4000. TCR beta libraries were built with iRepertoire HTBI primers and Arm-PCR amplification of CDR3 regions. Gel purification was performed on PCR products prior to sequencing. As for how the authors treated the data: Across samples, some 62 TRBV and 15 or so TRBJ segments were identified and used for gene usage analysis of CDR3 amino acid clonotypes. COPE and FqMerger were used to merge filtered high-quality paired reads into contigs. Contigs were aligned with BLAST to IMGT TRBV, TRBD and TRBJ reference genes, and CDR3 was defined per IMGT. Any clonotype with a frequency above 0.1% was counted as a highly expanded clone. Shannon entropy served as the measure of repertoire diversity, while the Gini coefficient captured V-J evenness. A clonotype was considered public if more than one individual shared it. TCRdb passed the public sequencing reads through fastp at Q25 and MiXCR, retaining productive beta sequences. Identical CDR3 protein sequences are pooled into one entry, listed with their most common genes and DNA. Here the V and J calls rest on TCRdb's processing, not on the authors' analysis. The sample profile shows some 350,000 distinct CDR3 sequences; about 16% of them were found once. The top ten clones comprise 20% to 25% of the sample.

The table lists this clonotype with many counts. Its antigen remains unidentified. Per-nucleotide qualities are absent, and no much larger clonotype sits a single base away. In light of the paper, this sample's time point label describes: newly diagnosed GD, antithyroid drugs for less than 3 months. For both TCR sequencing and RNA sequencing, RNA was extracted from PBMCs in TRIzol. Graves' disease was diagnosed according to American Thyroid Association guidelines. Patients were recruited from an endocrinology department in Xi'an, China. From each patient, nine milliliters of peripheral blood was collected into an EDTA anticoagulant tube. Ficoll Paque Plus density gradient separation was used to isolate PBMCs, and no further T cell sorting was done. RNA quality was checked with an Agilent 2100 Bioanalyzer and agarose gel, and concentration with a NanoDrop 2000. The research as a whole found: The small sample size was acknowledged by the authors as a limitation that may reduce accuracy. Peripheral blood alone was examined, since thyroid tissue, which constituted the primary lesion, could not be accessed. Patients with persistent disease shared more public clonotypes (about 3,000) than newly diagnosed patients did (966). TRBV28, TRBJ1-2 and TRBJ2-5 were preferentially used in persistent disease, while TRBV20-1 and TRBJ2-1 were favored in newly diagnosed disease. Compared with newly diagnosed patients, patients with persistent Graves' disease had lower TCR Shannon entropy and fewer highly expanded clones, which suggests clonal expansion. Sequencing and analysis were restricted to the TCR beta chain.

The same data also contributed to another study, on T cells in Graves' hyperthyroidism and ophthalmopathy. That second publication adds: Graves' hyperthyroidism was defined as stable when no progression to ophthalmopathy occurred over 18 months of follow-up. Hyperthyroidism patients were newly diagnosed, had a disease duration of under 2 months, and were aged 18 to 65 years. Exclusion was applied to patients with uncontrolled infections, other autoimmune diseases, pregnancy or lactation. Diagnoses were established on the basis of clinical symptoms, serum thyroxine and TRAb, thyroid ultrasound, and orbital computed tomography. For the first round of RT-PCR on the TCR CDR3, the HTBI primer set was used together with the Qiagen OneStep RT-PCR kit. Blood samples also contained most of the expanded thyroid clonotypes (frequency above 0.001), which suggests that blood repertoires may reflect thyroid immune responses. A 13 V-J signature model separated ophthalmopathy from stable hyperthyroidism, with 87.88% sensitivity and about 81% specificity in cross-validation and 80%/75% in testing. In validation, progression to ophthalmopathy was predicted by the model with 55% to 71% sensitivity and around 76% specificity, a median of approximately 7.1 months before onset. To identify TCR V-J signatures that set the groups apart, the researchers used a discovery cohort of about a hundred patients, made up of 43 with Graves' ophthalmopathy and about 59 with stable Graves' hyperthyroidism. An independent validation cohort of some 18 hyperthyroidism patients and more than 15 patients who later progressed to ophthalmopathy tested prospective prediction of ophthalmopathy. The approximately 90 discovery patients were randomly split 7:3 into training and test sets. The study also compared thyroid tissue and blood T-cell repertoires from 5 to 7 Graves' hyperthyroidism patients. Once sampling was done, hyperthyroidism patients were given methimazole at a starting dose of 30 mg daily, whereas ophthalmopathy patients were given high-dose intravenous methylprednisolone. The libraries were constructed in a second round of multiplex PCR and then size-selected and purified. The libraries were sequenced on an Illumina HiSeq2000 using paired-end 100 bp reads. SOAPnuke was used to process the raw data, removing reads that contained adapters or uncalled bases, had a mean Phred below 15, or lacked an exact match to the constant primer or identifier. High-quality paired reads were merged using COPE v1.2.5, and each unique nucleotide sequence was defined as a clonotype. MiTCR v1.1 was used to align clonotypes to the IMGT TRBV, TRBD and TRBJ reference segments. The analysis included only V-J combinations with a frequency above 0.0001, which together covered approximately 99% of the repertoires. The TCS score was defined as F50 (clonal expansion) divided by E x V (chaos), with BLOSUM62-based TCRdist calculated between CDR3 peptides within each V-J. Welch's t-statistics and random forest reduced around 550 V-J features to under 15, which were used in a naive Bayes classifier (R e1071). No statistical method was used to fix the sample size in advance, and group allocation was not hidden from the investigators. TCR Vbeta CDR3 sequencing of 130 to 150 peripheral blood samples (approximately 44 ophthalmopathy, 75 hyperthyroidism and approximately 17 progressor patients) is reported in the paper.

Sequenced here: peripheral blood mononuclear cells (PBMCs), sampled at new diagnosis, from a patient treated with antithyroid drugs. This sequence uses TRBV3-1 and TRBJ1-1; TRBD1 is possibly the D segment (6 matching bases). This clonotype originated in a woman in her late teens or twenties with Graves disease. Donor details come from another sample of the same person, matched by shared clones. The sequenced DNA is TGTGCCAGCAGCCAAGATGCCTCACCAGGGGCTGAAGCTTTCTTT. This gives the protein CASSQDASPGAEAFF. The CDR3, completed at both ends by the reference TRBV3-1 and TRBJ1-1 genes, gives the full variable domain DTAVSQTPKYLVTQMGNDKSIKCEQNLGHDTMYWYKQDSKKFLKIMFSYNNKELIINETVPNRFSPKSPDKAHLNLHINSLELGDSAVYFCASSQDASPGAEAFFGQGTRLTVV.